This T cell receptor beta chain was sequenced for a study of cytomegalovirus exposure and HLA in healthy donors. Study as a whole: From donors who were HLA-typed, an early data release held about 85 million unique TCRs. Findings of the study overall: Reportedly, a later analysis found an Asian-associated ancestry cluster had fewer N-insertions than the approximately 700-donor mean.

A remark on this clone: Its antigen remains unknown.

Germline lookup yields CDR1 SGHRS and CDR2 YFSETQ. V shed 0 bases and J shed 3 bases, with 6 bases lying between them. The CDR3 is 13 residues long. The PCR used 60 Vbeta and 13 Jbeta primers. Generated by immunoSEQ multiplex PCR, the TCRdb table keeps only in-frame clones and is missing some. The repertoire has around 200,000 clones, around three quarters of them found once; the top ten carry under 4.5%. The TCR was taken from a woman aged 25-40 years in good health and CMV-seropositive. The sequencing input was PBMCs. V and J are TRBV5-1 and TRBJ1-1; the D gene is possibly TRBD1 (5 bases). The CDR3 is CASSLGRDTEAFF. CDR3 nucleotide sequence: TGCGCCAGCAGCTTGGGCAGGGACACTGAAGCTTTCTTT.